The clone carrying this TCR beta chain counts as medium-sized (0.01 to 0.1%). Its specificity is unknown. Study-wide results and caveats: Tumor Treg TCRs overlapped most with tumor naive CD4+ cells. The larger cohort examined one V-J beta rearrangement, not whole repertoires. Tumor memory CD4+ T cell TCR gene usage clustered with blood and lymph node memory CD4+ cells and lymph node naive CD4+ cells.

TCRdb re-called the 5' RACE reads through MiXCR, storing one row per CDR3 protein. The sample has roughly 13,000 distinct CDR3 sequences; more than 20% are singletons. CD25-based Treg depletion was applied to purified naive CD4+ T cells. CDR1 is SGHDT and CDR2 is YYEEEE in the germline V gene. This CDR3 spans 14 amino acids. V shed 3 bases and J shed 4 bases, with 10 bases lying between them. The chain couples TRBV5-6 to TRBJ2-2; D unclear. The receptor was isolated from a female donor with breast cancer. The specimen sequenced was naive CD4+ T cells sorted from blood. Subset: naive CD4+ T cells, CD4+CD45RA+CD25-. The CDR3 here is CASSSRPITGELFF. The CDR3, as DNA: TGTGCCAGCAGCTCCCGACCCATCACCGGGGAGCTGTTTTTT.